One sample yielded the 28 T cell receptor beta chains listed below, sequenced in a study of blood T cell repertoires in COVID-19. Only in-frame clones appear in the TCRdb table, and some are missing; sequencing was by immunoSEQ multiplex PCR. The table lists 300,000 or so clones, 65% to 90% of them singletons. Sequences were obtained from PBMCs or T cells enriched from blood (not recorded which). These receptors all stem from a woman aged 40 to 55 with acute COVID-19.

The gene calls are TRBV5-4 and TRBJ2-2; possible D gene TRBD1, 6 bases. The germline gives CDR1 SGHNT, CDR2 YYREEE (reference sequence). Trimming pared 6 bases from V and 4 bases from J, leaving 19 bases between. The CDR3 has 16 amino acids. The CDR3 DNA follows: TGTGCCAGCACCCGTGCTGGCAGGGGTAGCACCGGGGAGCTGTTTTTT. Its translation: CASTRAGRGSTGELFF.

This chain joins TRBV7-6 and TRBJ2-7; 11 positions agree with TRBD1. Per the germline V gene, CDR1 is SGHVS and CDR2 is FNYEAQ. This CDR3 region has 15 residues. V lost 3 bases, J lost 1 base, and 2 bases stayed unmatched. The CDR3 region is CASSLGQGESYEQYF. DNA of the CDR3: TGTGCCAGCAGCTTGGGACAGGGGGAATCCTACGAGCAGTACTTC. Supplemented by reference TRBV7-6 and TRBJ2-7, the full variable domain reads GAGVSQSPRYKVTKRGQDVALRCDPISGHVSLYWYRQALGQGPEFLTYFNYEAQQDKSGLPNDRFSAERPEGSISTLTIQRTEQRDSAMYRCASSLGQGESYEQYFGPGTRLTVT.

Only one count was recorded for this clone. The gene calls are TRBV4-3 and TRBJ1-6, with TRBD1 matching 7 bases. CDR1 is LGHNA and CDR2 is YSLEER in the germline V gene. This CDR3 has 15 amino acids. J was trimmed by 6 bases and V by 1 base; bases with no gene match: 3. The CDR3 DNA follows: TGCGCCAGCAGCCAAGTGACAGGGCCTAATTCACCCCTCCACTTT. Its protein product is CASSQVTGPNSPLHF.

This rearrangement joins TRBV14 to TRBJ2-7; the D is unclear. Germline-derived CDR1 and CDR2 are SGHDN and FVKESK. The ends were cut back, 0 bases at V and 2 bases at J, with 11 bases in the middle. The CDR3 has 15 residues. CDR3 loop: CASSQDRLPAYEQYF. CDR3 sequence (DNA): TGTGCCAGCAGCCAAGACAGGCTACCGGCCTACGAGCAGTACTTC.

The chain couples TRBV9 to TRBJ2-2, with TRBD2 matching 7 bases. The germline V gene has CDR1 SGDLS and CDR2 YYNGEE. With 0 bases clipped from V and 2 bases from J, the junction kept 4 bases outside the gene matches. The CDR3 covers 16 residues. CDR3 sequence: CASSVVASGNTGELFF. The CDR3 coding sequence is TGTGCCAGCAGCGTAGTTGCTAGCGGAAACACCGGGGAGCTGTTTTTT. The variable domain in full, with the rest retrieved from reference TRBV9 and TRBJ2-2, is DSGVTQTPKHLITATGQRVTLRCSPRSGDLSVYWYQQSLDQGLQFLIQYYNGEERAKGNILERFSAQQFPDLHSELNLSSLELGDSALYFCASSVVASGNTGELFFGEGSRLTVL.

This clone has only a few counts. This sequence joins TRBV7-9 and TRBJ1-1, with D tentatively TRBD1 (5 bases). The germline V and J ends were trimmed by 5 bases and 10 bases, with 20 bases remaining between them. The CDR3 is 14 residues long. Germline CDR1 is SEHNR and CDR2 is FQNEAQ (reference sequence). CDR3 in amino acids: CASSQARGPGGAFF. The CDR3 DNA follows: TGTGCCAGCAGCCAAGCGCGGGGCCCGGGCGGAGCTTTCTTT.

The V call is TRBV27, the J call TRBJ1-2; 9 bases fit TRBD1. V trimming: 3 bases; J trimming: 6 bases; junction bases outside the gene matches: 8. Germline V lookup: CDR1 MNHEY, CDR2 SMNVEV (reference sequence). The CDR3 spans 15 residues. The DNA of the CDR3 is TGTGCCAGCAGTTTTGCCGGGACAGGGATAAATGGCTACACCTTC. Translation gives CASSFAGTGINGYTF.

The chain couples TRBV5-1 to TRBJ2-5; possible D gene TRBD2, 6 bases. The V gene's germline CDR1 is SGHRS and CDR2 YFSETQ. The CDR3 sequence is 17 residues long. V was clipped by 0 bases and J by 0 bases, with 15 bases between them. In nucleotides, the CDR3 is TGCGCCAGCAGCTTGGGGGGTGTAGGCGGGAACCAAGAGACCCAGTACTTC. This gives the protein CASSLGGVGGNQETQYF.

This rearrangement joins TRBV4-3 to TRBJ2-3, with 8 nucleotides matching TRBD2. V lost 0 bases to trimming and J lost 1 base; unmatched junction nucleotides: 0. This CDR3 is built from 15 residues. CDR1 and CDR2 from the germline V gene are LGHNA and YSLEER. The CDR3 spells CASSQELAGTDTQYF. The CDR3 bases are TGCGCCAGCAGCCAAGAACTAGCGGGCACAGATACGCAGTATTTT.

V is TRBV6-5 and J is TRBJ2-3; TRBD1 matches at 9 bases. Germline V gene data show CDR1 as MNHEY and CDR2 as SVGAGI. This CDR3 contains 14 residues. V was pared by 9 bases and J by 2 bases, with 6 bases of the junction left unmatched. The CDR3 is CASFRDRATDTQYF. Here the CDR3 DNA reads TGTGCCAGTTTCCGGGACAGGGCCACAGATACGCAGTATTTT.

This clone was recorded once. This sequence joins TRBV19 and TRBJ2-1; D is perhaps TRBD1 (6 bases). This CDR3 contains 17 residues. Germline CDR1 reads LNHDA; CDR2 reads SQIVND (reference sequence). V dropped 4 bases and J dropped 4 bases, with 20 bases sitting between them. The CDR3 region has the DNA TGTGCCAGTAGTACTTGGGGTCCCGGGACACCGTACAATGAGCAGTTCTTC. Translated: CASSTWGPGTPYNEQFF.

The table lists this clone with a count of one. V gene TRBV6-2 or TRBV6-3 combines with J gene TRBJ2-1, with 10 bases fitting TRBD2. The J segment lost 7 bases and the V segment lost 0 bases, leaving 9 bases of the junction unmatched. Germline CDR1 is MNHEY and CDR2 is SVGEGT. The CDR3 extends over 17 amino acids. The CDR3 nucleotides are TGTGCCAGCAGTTACTCACCACCGCTAGCGGGAGATAATGAGCAGTTCTTC. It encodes CASSYSPPLAGDNEQFF.

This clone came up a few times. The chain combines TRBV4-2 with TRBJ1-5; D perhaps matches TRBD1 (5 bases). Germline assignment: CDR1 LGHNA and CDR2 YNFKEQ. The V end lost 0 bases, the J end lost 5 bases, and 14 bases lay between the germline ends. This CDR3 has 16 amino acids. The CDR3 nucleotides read TGTGCCAGCAGCCAAGAAGGCAGGGTGGGGTATCAGCCCCAGCATTTT. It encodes CASSQEGRVGYQPQHF.

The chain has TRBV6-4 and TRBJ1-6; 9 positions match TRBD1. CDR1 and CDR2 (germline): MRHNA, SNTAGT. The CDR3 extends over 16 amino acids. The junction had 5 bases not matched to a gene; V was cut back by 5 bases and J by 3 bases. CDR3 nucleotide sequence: TGTGCCAGCAGTCCCCGGGACAGGGACTATAATTCACCCCTCCACTTT. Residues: CASSPRDRDYNSPLHF.

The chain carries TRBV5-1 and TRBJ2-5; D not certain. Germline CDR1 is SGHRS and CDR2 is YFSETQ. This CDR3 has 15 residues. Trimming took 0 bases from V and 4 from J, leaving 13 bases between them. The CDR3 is CASSLDNSLIETQYF. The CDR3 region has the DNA TGCGCCAGCAGCTTGGACAACAGCCTAATAGAGACCCAGTACTTC.

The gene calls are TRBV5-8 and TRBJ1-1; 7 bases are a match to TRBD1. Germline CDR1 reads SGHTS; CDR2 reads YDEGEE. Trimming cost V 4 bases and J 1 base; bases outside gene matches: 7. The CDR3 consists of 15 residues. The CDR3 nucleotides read TGTGCCAGCAGCCAAGGGACAGCCGCGAACACTGAAGCTTTCTTT. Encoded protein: CASSQGTAANTEAFF.

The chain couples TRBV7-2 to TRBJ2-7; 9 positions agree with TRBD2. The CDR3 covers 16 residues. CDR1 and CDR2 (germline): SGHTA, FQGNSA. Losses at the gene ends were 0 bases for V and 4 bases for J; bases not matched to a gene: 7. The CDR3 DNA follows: TGTGCCAGCAGCTTAGCCGGCGGGGGGGCGTCTTACGAGCAGTACTTC. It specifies CASSLAGGGASYEQYF.

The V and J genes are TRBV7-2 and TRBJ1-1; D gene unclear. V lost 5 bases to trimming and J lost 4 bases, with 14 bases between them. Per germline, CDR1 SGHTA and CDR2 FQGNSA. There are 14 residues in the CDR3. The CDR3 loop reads CASSPTDLPTEAFF. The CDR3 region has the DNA TGTGCCAGCAGCCCCACCGACTTACCCACTGAAGCTTTCTTT.

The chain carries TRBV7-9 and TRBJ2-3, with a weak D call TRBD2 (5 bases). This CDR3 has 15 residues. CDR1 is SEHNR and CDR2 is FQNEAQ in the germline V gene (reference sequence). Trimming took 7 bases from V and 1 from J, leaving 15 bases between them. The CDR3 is CASNPRKGGTDTQYF. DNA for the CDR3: TGTGCCAGCAACCCCCGTAAGGGAGGCACAGATACGCAGTATTTT.

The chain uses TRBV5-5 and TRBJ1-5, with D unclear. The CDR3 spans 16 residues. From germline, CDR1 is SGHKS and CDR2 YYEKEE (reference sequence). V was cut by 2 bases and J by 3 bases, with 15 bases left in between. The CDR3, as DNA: TGTGCCAGCAGCTTAAATTCTGGGAGGAACAATCAGCCCCAGCATTTT. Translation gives CASSLNSGRNNQPQHF.

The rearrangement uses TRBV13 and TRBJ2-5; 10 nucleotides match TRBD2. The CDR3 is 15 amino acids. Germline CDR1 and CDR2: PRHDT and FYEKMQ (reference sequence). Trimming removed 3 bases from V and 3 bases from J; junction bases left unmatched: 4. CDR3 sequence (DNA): TGTGCCAGCAGCTTCCTCGGACTAGCGGAAGAGACCCAGTACTTC. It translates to CASSFLGLAEETQYF. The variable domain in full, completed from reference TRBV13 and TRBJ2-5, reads AAGVIQSPRHLIKEKRETATLKCYPIPRHDTVYWYQQGPGQDPQFLISFYEKMQSDKGSIPDRFSAQQFSDYHSELNMSSLELGDSALYFCASSFLGLAEETQYFGPGTRLLVL.

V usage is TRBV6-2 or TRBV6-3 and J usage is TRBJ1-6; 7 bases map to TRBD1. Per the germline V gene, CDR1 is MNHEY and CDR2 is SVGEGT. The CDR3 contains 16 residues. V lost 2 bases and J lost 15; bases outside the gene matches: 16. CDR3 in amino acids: CASSYGGTALLLGLHF. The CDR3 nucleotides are TGTGCCAGCAGTTACGGCGGGACAGCCCTGTTACTTGGCCTCCACTTT.

This chain's CDR3 is CASSSYRGGKWVNYGYTF. Here the CDR3 DNA reads TGCGCCAGCAGCTCCTACAGGGGTGGGAAGTGGGTCAACTATGGCTACACCTTC. V gene TRBV5-1 combines with J gene TRBJ1-2; 7 bases align to TRBD1. This CDR3 has 18 amino acids. With V trimmed by 3 bases and J by 2 bases, 16 bases remained unmatched. Germline CDR1 is SGHRS and CDR2 is YFSETQ. The full variable domain, rest sourced from reference TRBV5-1 and TRBJ1-2, is KAGVTQTPRYLIKTRGQQVTLSCSPISGHRSVSWYQQTPGQGLQFLFEYFSETQRNKGNFPGRFSGRQFSNSRSEMNVSTLELGDSALYLCASSSYRGGKWVNYGYTFGSGTRLTVV.

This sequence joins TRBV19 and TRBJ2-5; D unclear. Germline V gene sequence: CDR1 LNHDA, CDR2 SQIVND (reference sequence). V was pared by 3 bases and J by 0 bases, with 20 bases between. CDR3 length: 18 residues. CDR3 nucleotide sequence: TGTGCCAGTAGTATTGAGTATAGTTTACCACAGTACCAAGAGACCCAGTACTTC. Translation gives CASSIEYSLPQYQETQYF.

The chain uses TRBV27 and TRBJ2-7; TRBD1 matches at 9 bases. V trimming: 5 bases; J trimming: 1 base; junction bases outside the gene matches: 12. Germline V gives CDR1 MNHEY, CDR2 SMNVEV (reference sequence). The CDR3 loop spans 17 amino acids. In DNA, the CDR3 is TGTGCCAGCAGTCCAATCGCCGTAGGACAGGGGTCCTACGAGCAGTACTTC. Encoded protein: CASSPIAVGQGSYEQYF.

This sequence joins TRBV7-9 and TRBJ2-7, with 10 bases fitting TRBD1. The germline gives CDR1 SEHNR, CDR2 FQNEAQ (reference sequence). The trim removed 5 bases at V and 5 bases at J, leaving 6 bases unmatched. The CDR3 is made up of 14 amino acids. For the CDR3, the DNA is TGTGCCAGCAGCCGAGGGACAGGGGTCCACGAGCAGTACTTC. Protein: CASSRGTGVHEQYF. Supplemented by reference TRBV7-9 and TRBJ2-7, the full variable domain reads DTGVSQNPRHKITKRGQNVTFRCDPISEHNRLYWYRQTLGQGPEFLTYFQNEAQLEKSRLLSDRFSAERPKGSFSTLEIQRTEQGDSAMYLCASSRGTGVHEQYFGPGTRLTVT.

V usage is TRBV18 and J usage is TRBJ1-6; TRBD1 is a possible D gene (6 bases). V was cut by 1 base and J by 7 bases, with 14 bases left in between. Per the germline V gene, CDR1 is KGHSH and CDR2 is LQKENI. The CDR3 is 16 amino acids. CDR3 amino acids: CASSPRQGSLNSPLHF. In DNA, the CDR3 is TGTGCCAGCTCACCACGCCAGGGGTCGCTCAATTCACCCCTCCACTTT.

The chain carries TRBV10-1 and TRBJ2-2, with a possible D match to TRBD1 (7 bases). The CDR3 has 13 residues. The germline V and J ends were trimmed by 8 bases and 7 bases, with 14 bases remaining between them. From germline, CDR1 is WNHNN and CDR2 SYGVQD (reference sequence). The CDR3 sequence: CASPGGFYGELFF. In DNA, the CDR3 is TGCGCCAGCCCAGGGGGGTTCTACGGGGAGCTGTTTTTT.